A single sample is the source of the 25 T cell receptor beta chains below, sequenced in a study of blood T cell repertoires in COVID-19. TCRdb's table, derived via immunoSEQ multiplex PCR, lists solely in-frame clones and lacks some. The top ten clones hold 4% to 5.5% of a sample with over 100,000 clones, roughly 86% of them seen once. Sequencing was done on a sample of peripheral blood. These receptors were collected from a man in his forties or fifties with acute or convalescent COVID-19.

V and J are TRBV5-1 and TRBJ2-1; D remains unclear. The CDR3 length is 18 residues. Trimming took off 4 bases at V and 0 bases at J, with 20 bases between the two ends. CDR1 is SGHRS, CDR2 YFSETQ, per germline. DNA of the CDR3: TGCGCCAGCAGCCACCGGGTTGAGACTGCGAGCTCCTACAATGAGCAGTTCTTC. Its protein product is CASSHRVETASSYNEQFF.

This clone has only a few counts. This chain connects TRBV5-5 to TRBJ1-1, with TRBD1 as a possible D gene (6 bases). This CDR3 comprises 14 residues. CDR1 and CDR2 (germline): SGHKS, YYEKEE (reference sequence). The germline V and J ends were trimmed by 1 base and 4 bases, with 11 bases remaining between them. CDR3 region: CASSLTGKSTEAFF. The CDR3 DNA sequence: TGTGCCAGCAGCTTGACAGGGAAGAGCACTGAAGCTTTCTTT.

The CDR3 DNA is TGTGCCAGCAGCCTGACCCGGGACAGCGATTCCTATGGCTACACCTTC. Protein product: CASSLTRDSDSYGYTF. The chain employs TRBV7-2 and TRBJ1-2; TRBD1 matches 7 bases. Per germline, CDR1 SGHTA and CDR2 FQGNSA. This CDR3 spans 16 amino acids. J gave up 4 bases and V 5 bases, and 13 bases lay outside the gene matches.

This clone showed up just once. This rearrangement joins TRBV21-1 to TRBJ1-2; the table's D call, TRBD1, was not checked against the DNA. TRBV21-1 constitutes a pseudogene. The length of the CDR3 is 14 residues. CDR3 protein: CASTSPRDRVCYTF. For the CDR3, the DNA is TGTGCCAGCACCTCGCCCCGGGACAGGGTATGCTACACCTTC.

The CDR3 sequence: CASSQDLGRVGVNYGYTF. The CDR3 nucleotides read TGCGCCAGCAGCCAAGATCTGGGTAGGGTAGGGGTTAACTATGGCTACACCTTC. The chain uses TRBV4-3 and TRBJ1-2; weak D call: TRBD1 (5 bases). This CDR3 is built from 18 residues. The germline V gene has CDR1 LGHNA and CDR2 YSLEER. V lost 0 bases, J lost 1 base, and 18 bases lay in between.

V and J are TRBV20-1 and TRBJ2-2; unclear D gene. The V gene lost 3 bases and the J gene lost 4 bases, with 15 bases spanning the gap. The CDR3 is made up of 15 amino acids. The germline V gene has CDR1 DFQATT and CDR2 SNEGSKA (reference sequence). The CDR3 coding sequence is TGCAGTGCTAGTGGTGACACCGGTCCCACCGGGGAGCTGTTTTTT. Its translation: CSASGDTGPTGELFF.

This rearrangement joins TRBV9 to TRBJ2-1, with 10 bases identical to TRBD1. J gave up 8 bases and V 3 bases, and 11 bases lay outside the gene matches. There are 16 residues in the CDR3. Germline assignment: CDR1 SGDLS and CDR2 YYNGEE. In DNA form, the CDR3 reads TGTGCCAGCAGCGCAACCCCGGGACAGGGGTGGCATGAGCAGTTCTTC. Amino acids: CASSATPGQGWHEQFF.

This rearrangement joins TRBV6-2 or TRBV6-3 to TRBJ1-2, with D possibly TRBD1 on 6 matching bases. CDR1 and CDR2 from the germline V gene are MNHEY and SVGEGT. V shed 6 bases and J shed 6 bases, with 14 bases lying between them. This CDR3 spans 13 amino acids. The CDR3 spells CASSPTGQNGYTF. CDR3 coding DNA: TGTGCCAGCAGCCCGACAGGACAGAATGGCTACACCTTC.

The CDR3 spells CAISEPSAGNYHEQFF. The CDR3 DNA sequence: TGTGCCATCAGTGAGCCTTCTGCGGGGAATTATCATGAGCAGTTCTTC. This chain joins TRBV10-3 and TRBJ2-1; D is perhaps TRBD2 (6 bases). Trimming removed 2 bases at V and 8 bases at J, with 19 bases between. CDR1 and CDR2 from the germline V gene are ENHRY and SYGVKD. The CDR3 has 16 residues.

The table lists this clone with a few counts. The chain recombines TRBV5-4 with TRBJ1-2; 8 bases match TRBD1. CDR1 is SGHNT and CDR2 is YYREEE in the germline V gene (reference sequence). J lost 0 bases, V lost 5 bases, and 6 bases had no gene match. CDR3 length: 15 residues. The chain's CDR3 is CASRRGQESNYGYTF. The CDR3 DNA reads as TGTGCCAGCAGACGGGGACAGGAGTCTAACTATGGCTACACCTTC. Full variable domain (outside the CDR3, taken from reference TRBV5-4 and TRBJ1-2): ETGVTQSPTHLIKTRGQQVTLRCSSQSGHNTVSWYQQALGQGPQFIFQYYREEENGRGNFPPRFSGLQFPNYSSELNVNALELDDSALYLCASRRGQESNYGYTFGSGTRLTVV.

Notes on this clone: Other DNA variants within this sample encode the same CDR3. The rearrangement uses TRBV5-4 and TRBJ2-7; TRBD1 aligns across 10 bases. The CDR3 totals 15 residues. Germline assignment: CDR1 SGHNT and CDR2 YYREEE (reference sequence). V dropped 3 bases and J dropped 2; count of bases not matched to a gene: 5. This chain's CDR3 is CASSYDRGQTYEQYF. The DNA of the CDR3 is TGTGCCAGCAGCTATGACAGGGGGCAGACCTACGAGCAGTACTTC. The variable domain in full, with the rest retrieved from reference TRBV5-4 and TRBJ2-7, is ETGVTQSPTHLIKTRGQQVTLRCSSQSGHNTVSWYQQALGQGPQFIFQYYREEENGRGNFPPRFSGLQFPNYSSELNVNALELDDSALYLCASSYDRGQTYEQYFGPGTRLTVT.

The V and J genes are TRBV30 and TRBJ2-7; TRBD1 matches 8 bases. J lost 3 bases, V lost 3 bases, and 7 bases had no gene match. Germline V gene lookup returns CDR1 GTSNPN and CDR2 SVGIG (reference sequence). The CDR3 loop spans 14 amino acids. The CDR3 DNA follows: TGTGCCTGGAGAGGACAGGGAGACCACTACGAGCAGTACTTC. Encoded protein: CAWRGQGDHYEQYF.

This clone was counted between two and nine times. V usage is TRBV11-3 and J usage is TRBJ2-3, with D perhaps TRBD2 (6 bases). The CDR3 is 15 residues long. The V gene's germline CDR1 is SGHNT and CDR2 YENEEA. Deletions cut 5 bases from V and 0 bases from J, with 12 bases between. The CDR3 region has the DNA TGTGCCAGCAGCCCTAGACGGGGGAGCACAGATACGCAGTATTTT. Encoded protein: CASSPRRGSTDTQYF.

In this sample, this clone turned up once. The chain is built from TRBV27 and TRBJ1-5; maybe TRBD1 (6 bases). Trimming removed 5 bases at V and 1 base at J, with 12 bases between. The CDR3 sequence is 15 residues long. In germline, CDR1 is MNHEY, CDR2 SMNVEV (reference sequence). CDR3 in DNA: TGTGCCAGCAGTCCAACTACAGGGAGCAATCAGCCCCAGCATTTT. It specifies CASSPTTGSNQPQHF.

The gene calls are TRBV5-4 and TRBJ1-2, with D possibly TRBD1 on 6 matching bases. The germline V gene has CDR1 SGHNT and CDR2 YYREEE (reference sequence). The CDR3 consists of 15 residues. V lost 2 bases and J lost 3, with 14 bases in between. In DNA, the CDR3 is TGTGCCAGCAGCTTCCAGGGGAATCAGCACTATGGCTACACCTTC. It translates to CASSFQGNQHYGYTF.

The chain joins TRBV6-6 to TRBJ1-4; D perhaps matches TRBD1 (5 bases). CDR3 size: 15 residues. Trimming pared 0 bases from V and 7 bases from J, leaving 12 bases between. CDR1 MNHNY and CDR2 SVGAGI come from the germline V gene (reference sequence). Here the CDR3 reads CASSYSKQGGEKLFF. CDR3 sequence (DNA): TGTGCCAGCAGTTACTCGAAGCAGGGTGGTGAAAAACTGTTTTTT.

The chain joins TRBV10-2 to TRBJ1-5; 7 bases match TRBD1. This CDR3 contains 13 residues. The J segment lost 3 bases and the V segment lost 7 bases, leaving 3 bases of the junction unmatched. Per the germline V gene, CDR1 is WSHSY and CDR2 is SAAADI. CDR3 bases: TGCGCCAGCATGACAGGGACCAATCAGCCCCAGCATTTT. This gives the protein CASMTGTNQPQHF.

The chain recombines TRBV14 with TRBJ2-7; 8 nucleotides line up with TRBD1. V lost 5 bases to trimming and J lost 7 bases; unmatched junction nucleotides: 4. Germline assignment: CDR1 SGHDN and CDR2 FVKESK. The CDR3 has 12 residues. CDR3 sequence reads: CASSATGVEQYF. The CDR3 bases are TGTGCCAGCAGCGCGACAGGGGTTGAGCAGTACTTC.

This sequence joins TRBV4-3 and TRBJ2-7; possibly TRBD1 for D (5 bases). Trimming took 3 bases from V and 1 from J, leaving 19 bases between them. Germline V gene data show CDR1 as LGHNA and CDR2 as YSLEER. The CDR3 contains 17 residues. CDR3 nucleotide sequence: TGCGCCAGCAGCCAGAATAGGGCAGGGTCAAATTCCTACGAGCAGTACTTC. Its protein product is CASSQNRAGSNSYEQYF.

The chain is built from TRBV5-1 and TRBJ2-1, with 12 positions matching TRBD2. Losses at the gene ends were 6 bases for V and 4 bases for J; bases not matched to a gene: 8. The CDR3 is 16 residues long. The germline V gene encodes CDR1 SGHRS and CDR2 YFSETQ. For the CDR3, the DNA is TGCGCCAGCACCTCTAGCGGGAGGGCCTCGTACAATGAGCAGTTCTTC. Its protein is CASTSSGRASYNEQFF.

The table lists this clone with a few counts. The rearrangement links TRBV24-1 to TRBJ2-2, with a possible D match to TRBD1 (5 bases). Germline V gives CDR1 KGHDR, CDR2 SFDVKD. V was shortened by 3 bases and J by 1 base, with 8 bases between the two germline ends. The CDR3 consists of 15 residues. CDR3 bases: TGTGCCACCAGTGATGACAGCCTGAACACCGGGGAGCTGTTTTTT. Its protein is CATSDDSLNTGELFF.

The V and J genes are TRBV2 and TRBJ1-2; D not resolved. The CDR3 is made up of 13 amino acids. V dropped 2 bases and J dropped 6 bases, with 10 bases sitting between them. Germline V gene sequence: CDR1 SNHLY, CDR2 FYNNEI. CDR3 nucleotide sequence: TGTGCCAGCAGTGAAATCAGGCCGGATGGCTACACCTTC. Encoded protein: CASSEIRPDGYTF.

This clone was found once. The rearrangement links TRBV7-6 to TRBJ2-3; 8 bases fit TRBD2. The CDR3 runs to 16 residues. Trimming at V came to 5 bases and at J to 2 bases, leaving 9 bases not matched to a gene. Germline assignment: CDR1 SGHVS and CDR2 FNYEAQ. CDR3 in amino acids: CASSLMAGGATDTQYF. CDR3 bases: TGTGCCAGCAGCCTTATGGCGGGAGGTGCCACAGATACGCAGTATTTT.

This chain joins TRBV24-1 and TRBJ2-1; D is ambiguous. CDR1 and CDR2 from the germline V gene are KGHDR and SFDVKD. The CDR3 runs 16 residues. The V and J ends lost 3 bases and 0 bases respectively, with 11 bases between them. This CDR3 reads CATSDRAPSSYNEQFF. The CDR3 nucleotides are TGTGCCACCAGTGATCGAGCGCCGAGCTCCTACAATGAGCAGTTCTTC.

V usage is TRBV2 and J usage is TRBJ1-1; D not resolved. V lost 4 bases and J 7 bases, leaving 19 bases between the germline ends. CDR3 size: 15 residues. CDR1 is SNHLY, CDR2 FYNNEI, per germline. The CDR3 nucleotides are TGTGCCAGCAGTGCTACTGCTAGGGAGGCTAGTGAAGCTTTCTTT. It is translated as CASSATAREASEAFF.